This TCR beta chain is drawn from a study of blood T cell repertoires in COVID-19. The overall study: Acute-phase and convalescent COVID-19 samples originated in the United States, Italy and Spain. Sources were T cells, B-cell-depleted T cells, or PBMCs; the material itself was cDNA or gDNA.

Authors' analysis steps: Cell counts per sample came from amplifying reference gene primers. Profiling relied on immunoSEQ multiplex PCR, and the TCRdb table lists in-frame clones only, not all of them. V, J and clone size derive from that table, while D and trimming were established from the DNA sequence. The sample includes some 180,000 clones, approximately 82% of them seen just once. With 4 bases removed from V and 1 base from J, the gap between germline ends came to 11 bases. The germline V gene encodes CDR1 MNHEY and CDR2 SMNVEV (reference sequence). This CDR3 region has 15 residues. The chain recombines TRBV27 with TRBJ1-5; D is perhaps TRBD1 (6 bases). The receptor's source is a human donor in a cohort sampled during active COVID-19. The source material was peripheral blood. CDR3 region: CASSSDSLSNQPQHF. In nucleotides, the CDR3 is TGTGCCAGCAGTTCGGACAGTCTGAGCAATCAGCCCCAGCATTTT.